Each of the 18 T cell receptor beta chains below was sequenced from the same sample in a study of CD8+ T cells in alopecia areata (dated by TCRdb to the late 2010s). Library preparation was by the immunoSEQ multiplex PCR assay. RNA was extracted from all samples and reverse transcribed into cDNA as template for TCR sequencing. In TCRdb, the immuneACCESS table is reduced to in-frame sequences with V and J assigned. These tables do not hold every clone; where another copy was compared, an unresolved V gene accounts for under half, and the others remain unexplained. Across this sample, approximately 110,000 clones were tabulated and none appeared just once. 15% to 20% of the sample comes from the top ten. Sequencing was performed on lesional skin. These receptors were taken from a C3H/HeJ mouse with alopecia areata. This strain of mice has MHC haplotype H2-k.

Many counts were recorded for this clone. Each gene name is a mouse one. The read comes to an end 4 residues before the CDR3 does, leaving the germline J gene to fill in the end. The chain is built from TRBV13-3 and TRBJ2-3; TRBD1 is a possible D gene (5 bases). V lost 0 bases, J lost 0 bases, and 11 bases lay in between. The CDR3 contains 16 residues. The germline gives CDR1 NNHDY, CDR2 SYVADS. CDR3 sequence reads: CASSDVWTSSAETLYF. The sequenced part of the CDR3 DNA is TGTGCCAGCAGTGATGTGTGGACATCTAGTGCAGAA.

This clone was detected only a few times. The protein in this entry is translated from the DNA; at residue 13 it differs from the protein listed in TCRdb. Genes and germline come from the mouse. The read is 3 residues too short to cover the CDR3 end, so that end is filled in from the germline J gene. The genes are TRBV19 and TRBJ1-6, with D perhaps TRBD1 (5 bases). TRBJ1-6 counts as an open reading frame of uncertain function. V was cut by 3 bases and J by 3 bases, with 13 bases left in between. This CDR3 is 16 amino acids long. The germline V gene has CDR1 FNHDT and CDR2 SITEND (reference sequence). Incomplete CDR3 DNA: TGTGCCAGCAGTACCTCGGAGCAGGGCTATAATTCGCCC. Protein sequence: CASSTSEQGYNSP. The whole CDR3 protein reads CASSTSEQGYNSPLYF.

Remarks on this clone: The TCRdb protein and the DNA translation do not line up at residue 12; the protein shown here was made by translating the DNA. Gene and germline names: mouse. The CDR3 goes on 3 residues after the read ends, and that part is filled in from the germline J gene. This rearrangement joins TRBV1 to TRBJ1-6, with unresolved D. TRBJ1-6 carries the ORF label, with uncertain function. The CDR3 contains 15 residues. Looked up from germline, CDR1 is NSQYPW and CDR2 is LRSPGD (reference sequence). Between the trimmed V and J ends, which lost 2 bases and 1 base, there was a span of 6 bases. The CDR3 DNA, read in part, is TGCACCTGCAGTGCAAGCAGCTCCTATAATTCGCCC. This sequence encodes CTCSASSSYNSP. The entire CDR3 protein is CTCSASSSYNSPLYF.

A remark on this clone: Gene names and germline match the mouse. The same CDR3 also results from other DNA sequences found in this sample. The covered CDR3 bases are TGTGCCAGCAGTGACCTGGGGGGATGGCAAGAC. Its translation: CASSDLGGWQD. The entire CDR3 protein is CASSDLGGWQDTQYF. The J gene is TRBJ2-5, the V gene TRBV13-3; 8 positions agree with TRBD2. Read data end 4 residues before the CDR3 end; the end is taken from the germline J gene. The CDR3 has 15 residues. The V gene end was trimmed by 2 bases and the J gene end by 3 bases; junction bases not matched to a gene: 5. Germline V gene sequence: CDR1 NNHDY, CDR2 SYVADS.

This clone has more than one count but fewer than ten. Gene names refer to mouse genes. The sequenced fragment ends 4 residues before the CDR3 boundary, so the rest is inferred from the germline J gene. The chain is built from TRBV17 and TRBJ1-1, with a weak D call TRBD1 (6 bases). The V and J ends lost 5 bases and 1 base respectively, with 14 bases between them. Germline CDR1 and CDR2: MNHDT and YYDKIL. The CDR3 extends over 15 amino acids. The part of the CDR3 DNA that was read is TGTGCTAGCAGTCCCTCCCGGACAGTAAACACA. Its protein product is CASSPSRTVNT. The full CDR3 protein is CASSPSRTVNTEVFF.

This clone was seen only a few times. All gene names here are mouse names. Read sequence stops 4 residues before the CDR3 end, and the germline J gene provides the missing end. The rearrangement uses TRBV13-3 and TRBJ2-7, with a tentative D call TRBD2 (5 bases). V dropped 1 base and J dropped 0 bases, with 11 bases sitting between them. The germline V gene has CDR1 NNHDY and CDR2 SYVADS. The CDR3 is 15 residues long. The sequenced CDR3 bases are TGTGCCAGCAGTGATATCTGGGATAGCTCCTAT. This gives the protein CASSDIWDSSY. The complete CDR3 sequence is CASSDIWDSSYEQYF.

In its sample, this clone was seen a few times. The genes and germline here are from mouse. The CDR3 spells CASSPGTGANSDYTF. The DNA read from the CDR3 is TGTGCCAGCAGCCCCGGGACAGGGGCAAACTCC. V and J are TRBV5 and TRBJ1-2, with 10 bases matching TRBD1. The read halts 4 residues ahead of the CDR3 end, with the missing end drawn from the germline J gene. This CDR3 has 15 residues. The ends lost 4 bases at V and 0 bases at J; junction bases unmatched: 2. CDR1 is LGHNA and CDR2 is YNLKQL in the germline V gene (reference sequence).

Concerning this clone: The protein recorded in TCRdb does not match the translated DNA at residue 13; the protein presented here comes from translating the DNA. The gene names here belong to mouse. The missing CDR3 end, 3 residues past where the read stops, is filled in from the germline J gene. The rearrangement links TRBV19 to TRBJ1-3; 8 bases agree with TRBD1. V gave up 2 bases and J gave up 3 bases; unmatched junction bases: 7. The CDR3 consists of 16 residues. CDR1 is FNHDT and CDR2 is SITEND in the germline V gene (reference sequence). Incomplete CDR3 DNA: TGTGCCAGCAGTATTTTTCAGGGGGCTGGTGGAAATACG. It specifies CASSIFQGAGGNT. The complete CDR3 reads CASSIFQGAGGNTLYF.

This clone was counted only a few times. The gene names here belong to mouse. Read sequence stops 4 residues before the CDR3 end, and the germline J gene provides the missing end. The gene calls are TRBV30 and TRBJ2-7, with D unresolved. CDR3 length: 12 residues. V was trimmed by 0 bases and J by 0 bases, leaving 3 bases between them. Germline V gene sequence: CDR1 SQVVS, CDR2 ANEGSEA. The part of the CDR3 DNA that was read is TGTAGTTCTAGAGAAAGCTCCTAT. This gives the protein CSSRESSY. In full, the CDR3 reads CSSRESSYEQYF.

Turning to this clone: The genes and germline here are from mouse. The read ends 4 residues early relative to the CDR3; the germline J gene fills the gap. This rearrangement joins TRBV16 to TRBJ2-7; 10 bases align to TRBD2. J lost 3 bases, V lost 5 bases, and 7 bases had no gene match. The germline V gene has CDR1 SGHSA and CDR2 FRNQAP. This CDR3 region has 15 residues. The sequenced CDR3 bases are TGTGCAAGCAGCCCAGACTGGGGGGCCCTCTAT. It yields the protein CASSPDWGALY. The entire CDR3 sequence reads CASSPDWGALYEQYF.

Concerning this clone itself: Gene and germline names: mouse. The read falls 4 residues short of the CDR3 end, and the missing part is taken from the germline J gene. The gene calls are TRBV1 and TRBJ2-7, with 10 nucleotides matching TRBD2. Looked up from germline, CDR1 is NSQYPW and CDR2 is LRSPGD (reference sequence). After removal of 4 bases from V and 3 bases from J, the junction contained 9 bases not matched to a gene. This CDR3 has 16 residues. CDR3 bases read: TGCACCTGCAGTGGACTGGGGGGTCCCTTCTTCTAT. Its translation is CTCSGLGGPFFY. The CDR3 as a whole reads CTCSGLGGPFFYEQYF.

This clone was seen more than once but under ten times. The gene symbols are mouse symbols. The sequenced fragment ends 4 residues before the CDR3 boundary, so the rest is inferred from the germline J gene. This chain joins TRBV19 and TRBJ2-3, with 8 nucleotides matching TRBD2. CDR1 FNHDT and CDR2 SITEND come from the germline V gene (reference sequence). The V gene end was trimmed by 5 bases and the J gene end by 0 bases; junction bases not matched to a gene: 8. This CDR3 region has 16 residues. The covered CDR3 bases are TGTGCCAGCAGCCTGACTGGGGCGTCTAGTGCAGAA. Translation gives CASSLTGASSAE. The CDR3 in full is CASSLTGASSAETLYF.

This clone showed up just a few times. Gene names and germline match the mouse. The read gets to within 4 residues of the CDR3 end, and the germline J gene fills in the rest. This chain links TRBV13-2 with TRBJ1-4; D might be TRBD1 (5 bases). V was shortened by 0 bases and J by 4 bases, with 10 bases between the two germline ends. Germline V gene data show CDR1 as NNHNN and CDR2 as SYGAGS (reference sequence). The CDR3 contains 15 residues. Incomplete CDR3 DNA: TGTGCCAGCGGTGATGCCAGGGAGGACAACGAA. Protein product: CASGDAREDNE. The full CDR3 protein is CASGDAREDNERLFF.

This clone was observed a handful of times. The gene names given are mouse names. The CDR3 sequence is CTCSARQGAEDTQYF. Incomplete CDR3 DNA: TGCACCTGCAGTGCCCGACAGGGGGCGGAGGAC. This chain connects TRBV1 to TRBJ2-5; the match to TRBD1 covers 10 bases. The read stops 4 residues short of the end of the CDR3; the missing end is completed from the germline J gene. The CDR3 is 15 residues long. Germline values: CDR1 NSQYPW, CDR2 LRSPGD (reference sequence).

This clone occurred a few times. Gene labels here are mouse ones. The sequenced fragment ends 4 residues before the CDR3 boundary, so the rest is inferred from the germline J gene. The genes are TRBV13-2 and TRBJ1-1; tentatively, D is TRBD1 (6 bases). CDR3 size: 16 residues. Germline CDR1 and CDR2: NNHNN and SYGAGS (reference sequence). Trimming took 0 bases from V and 0 from J, leaving 12 bases between them. CDR3 in amino acids: CASGDAGTKANTEVFF. The DNA read from the CDR3 is TGTGCCAGCGGTGATGCGGGGACAAAAGCAAACACA.

This clone has just a few counts. The protein given in TCRdb and the translation of the DNA differ at residue 12, and the sequence presented here derives from the DNA. Gene names are mouse gene names. CDR3 DNA (partial): TGCACCTGCAGTGCCCTAGGGGGCGATAATTCGCCC. Translating it yields CTCSALGGDNSP. The whole CDR3 region reads CTCSALGGDNSPLYF. The chain uses TRBV1 and TRBJ1-6, with TRBD1 matching 7 bases. The read comes to an end 3 residues before the CDR3 does, leaving the germline J gene to fill in the end. TRBJ1-6 counts as an open reading frame of uncertain function. The CDR3 runs 15 residues. Germline values: CDR1 NSQYPW, CDR2 LRSPGD (reference sequence). The junction had 4 bases not matched to a gene; V was cut back by 3 bases and J by 5 bases.

In its sample, this clone was seen a few times. Genes here carry mouse names. The read ends 4 residues before the CDR3 terminus; that terminus is restored from the germline J gene. This rearrangement joins TRBV19 to TRBJ2-2, with a weak D call TRBD1 (5 bases). The ends were cut back, 4 bases at V and 4 bases at J, with 8 bases in the middle. Germline values: CDR1 FNHDT, CDR2 SITEND (reference sequence). The CDR3 sequence is 13 residues long. CDR3 amino acids: CASSPGSTGQLYF. The sequenced CDR3 bases are TGTGCCAGCAGTCCAGGGTCCACCGGG.

This clone showed up many times. The listed genes are named as in mouse. The read ends 4 residues shy of where the CDR3 ends; the end is completed using the germline J gene. The chain recombines TRBV13-2 with TRBJ2-5; D possibly corresponds to TRBD1 (6 bases). In germline, CDR1 is NNHNN, CDR2 SYGAGS (reference sequence). V dropped 0 bases and J dropped 1 base, with 6 bases sitting between them. The CDR3 has 14 residues. The sequenced CDR3 bases are TGTGCCAGCGGTGATGGGACAGACCAAGAC. It translates to CASGDGTDQD. The complete CDR3 sequence is CASGDGTDQDTQYF.